These T cell receptor beta chains were read from a single sample in a study of control samples from healthy donors and cancer patients. Method: immunoSEQ multiplex PCR; TCRdb's copy keeps in-frame clones and lacks some. The sample has about 15,000 clones, approximately 91% seen once; the top ten hold about 32%. The source material was PBMCs. The receptor source for this set is a man in his sixties with head and neck cancer. Each CDR3 is given with its conserved first and last residue. The D gene is left open where the match is weak. For some rows the clone size is stated as once, few or many, or as a class when expanded; others skip it.

d_call	j_call	v_call	clone_size	cdr3_nt	cdr3_aa
TRBD1	TRBJ2-3	TRBV2	once	TGTGCCAGCGGAGTGGGACCGGGACAGCTAGCAGATACGCAGTATTTT	CASGVGPGQLADTQYF
TRBD1	TRBJ2-7	TRBV7-9	NA	TGTGCCAGCAGCCCTAGGGACAGGGTGTACGAGCAGTACTTC	CASSPRDRVYEQYF
NA	TRBJ2-5	TRBV6-5	few	TGTGCCAGCAGGTTTTCCAGGGTGGGGGGAGAGACCCAGTACTTC	CASRFSRVGGETQYF
NA	TRBJ2-7	TRBV7-8	NA	TGTGCCAGCAGCTTAGCCCAAGGAGGGGGGTACGAGCAGTACTTC	CASSLAQGGGYEQYF
TRBD1	TRBJ2-1	TRBV5-5	NA	TGTGCCAGCAGCTCCGGGACAGGGAACCGGCAGTTCTTC	CASSSGTGNRQFF
NA	TRBJ1-4	TRBV3-1/TRBV3-2	NA	TGTGCCAGCAGCCACGAGACACGTTCAGGGGTCGGGCGCGAAAAACTGTTTTTT	CASSHETRSGVGREKLFF
NA	TRBJ1-2	TRBV10-1	NA	TGCGCCAGCAGTGTAAGGCGGGGAAGTGGCTACACCTTC	CASSVRRGSGYTF
NA	TRBJ2-5	TRBV2	NA	TGTGCCAGCAGTGATAACGCTAGTCCCCAAGAGACCCAGTACTTC	CASSDNASPQETQYF
NA	TRBJ2-5	TRBV29-1	NA	TGCAGCGGTTACAGGGGGGGTGAGACCCAGTACTTC	CSGYRGGETQYF
NA	TRBJ2-6	TRBV19	NA	TGTGCCAGTAGGGAACATACCGGGGCCAACGTCCTGACTTTC	CASREHTGANVLTF
NA	TRBJ2-3	TRBV2	NA	TGTGCCAGCAGGTCTGGGTCTAGCGGCACAGATACGCAGTATTTT	CASRSGSSGTDTQYF
NA	TRBJ2-7	TRBV9	NA	TGTGCCAGCAGCGTCCACCGAGGTGGAGTAAGCTCCTACGAGCAGTACTTC	CASSVHRGGVSSYEQYF
TRBD2	TRBJ2-1	TRBV6-2/TRBV6-3	NA	TGTGCCAGCAGTTACTCGTGGGCGGGGGGGCTGGAGCAGTTCTTC	CASSYSWAGGLEQFF
TRBD1	TRBJ1-5	TRBV19	NA	TGTGCCAGTAGTCCCCGGACAGGGAGTTACAATCAGCCCCAGCATTTT	CASSPRTGSYNQPQHF
NA	TRBJ1-4	TRBV3-1/TRBV3-2	NA	TGTGCCAGCAGCCAAGATATAGGGCGGGGGAGAGAAAAACTGTTTTTT	CASSQDIGRGREKLFF
NA	TRBJ1-5	TRBV27	NA	TGTGCCAGCAGTTTTCTAGGGGGCAATCAGCCCCAGCATTTT	CASSFLGGNQPQHF
NA	TRBJ2-7	TRBV6-5	NA	TGTGCCAGCAGGGAGGGACGGGTCTACGAGCAGTACTTC	CASREGRVYEQYF
NA	TRBJ2-7	TRBV27	NA	TGTGCCAGCAGTTTTGGGGCGGGCCGAGCCTACGAGCAGTACTTC	CASSFGAGRAYEQYF
TRBD2	TRBJ2-3	TRBV2	NA	TGTGCCAGCAGTACCGGACTAGCGGGGGGGCTGGATACGCAGTATTTT	CASSTGLAGGLDTQYF
NA	TRBJ1-6	TRBV27	NA	TGTGCCAGCAGTTCCTCGTTCGGGGAGCATTCACCCCTCCACTTT	CASSSSFGEHSPLHF
TRBD1	TRBJ2-1	TRBV14	NA	TGTGCCAGCAGCCCATCCGGGACAGGGTACTACAATGAGCAGTTCTTC	CASSPSGTGYYNEQFF
TRBD2	TRBJ2-3	TRBV5-1	NA	TGCGCCAGCAGCACCGGACTAGCGGGGGGGAGCACAGATACGCAGTATTTT	CASSTGLAGGSTDTQYF
NA	TRBJ1-2	TRBV3-1/TRBV3-2	NA	TGTGCCAGCAGCCAAGAAATAGACCTCGATGGCTACACCTTC	CASSQEIDLDGYTF
NA	TRBJ2-1	TRBV10-2	once	TGCGCCAGCAGTGAGTCACGGGGGGCTCAGAATGAGCAGTTCTTC	CASSESRGAQNEQFF
NA	TRBJ1-1	TRBV5-6	NA	TGTGCCAGCAGCCGGGACACCAGATATGAAGCTTTCTTT	CASSRDTRYEAFF
TRBD1	TRBJ1-1	TRBV19	few	TGTGCCAGTAGCCCCGGGACAGGGGCGCGTCGGGGAGCTTTCTTT	CASSPGTGARRGAFF
NA	TRBJ1-1	TRBV19	once	TGTGCCAGTAAGGACCGCCCGGCGGGCGGAGCTTTCTTT	CASKDRPAGGAFF
TRBD1	TRBJ2-3	TRBV6-5	NA	TGTGCCGGAGTGACAGGGGGCAACACAGATACGCAGTATTTT	CAGVTGGNTDTQYF
NA	TRBJ1-2	TRBV28	NA	TGTGCCAGCAGTTATTCTAACTATGGCTACACCTTC	CASSYSNYGYTF
NA	TRBJ2-2	TRBV9	NA	TGTGCCAGCAGCGTTGCCAGAAACACCGGGGAGCTGTTTTTT	CASSVARNTGELFF
NA	TRBJ1-5	TRBV19	NA	TGTGCCAGTAGTATAGACGAGGGTAGCAATCAGCCCCAGCATTTT	CASSIDEGSNQPQHF
NA	TRBJ2-3	TRBV5-1	NA	TGCGCCAGCAGCGGACAAAGCACAGATACGCAGTATTTT	CASSGQSTDTQYF
NA	TRBJ1-2	TRBV7-2	NA	TGTGCCAGCAGCTTAGCTGCGGGACTCGGCTATGGCTACACCTTC	CASSLAAGLGYGYTF
TRBD1	TRBJ2-7	TRBV27	NA	TGTGCCAGCAGCTCCCCTCTGACAGGGGTACGCGAGCAGTACTTC	CASSSPLTGVREQYF
NA	TRBJ2-2	TRBV4-1	NA	TGCGCCAGCAGCGGGGTGGGGACCTCGTACACCGGGGAGCTGTTTTTT	CASSGVGTSYTGELFF
TRBD2	TRBJ2-5	TRBV2	NA	TGTGCCAGCATCTTCGGCGGGGGGCGGTGGGAAGAGACCCAGTACTTC	CASIFGGGRWEETQYF
TRBD1	TRBJ1-1	TRBV11-2	NA	TGTGCCAGCAGCTTTGACTCAGGGGGCCGGGGCACTGAAGCTTTCTTT	CASSFDSGGRGTEAFF
NA	TRBJ2-7	TRBV18	NA	TGTGCCAGCTCACCACCGGGCAGATCCTACGAGCAGTACTTC	CASSPPGRSYEQYF
NA	TRBJ1-5	TRBV3-1/TRBV3-2	once	TGTGCCAGCAGCCAAGGGGGGCATCAGCCCCAGCATTTT	CASSQGGHQPQHF
TRBD1	TRBJ1-6	TRBV19	NA	TGTGCCAGTAGTACATCGACAGGGGCCTATAATTCACCCCTCCACTTT	CASSTSTGAYNSPLHF
TRBD1	TRBJ1-1	TRBV19	once	TGTGCCAGTACTCTAGACAGGGGGGACACTGAAGCTTTCTTT	CASTLDRGDTEAFF
NA	TRBJ2-3	TRBV5-1	NA	TGCGCCAGCAGCTCCCTTCTCGGGGTGAGCACAGATACGCAGTATTTT	CASSSLLGVSTDTQYF
NA	TRBJ1-6	TRBV11-2	NA	TGTGCCAGCAGCTCGGGATCAAATAATTCACCCCTCCACTTT	CASSSGSNNSPLHF
TRBD2	TRBJ2-2	TRBV24-1	once	TGTGCCACCAGTGACGGACTAGCGGGTTCCACCGGGGAGCTGTTTTTT	CATSDGLAGSTGELFF
NA	TRBJ1-6	TRBV7-6	NA	TGTGCCAGCAGCTTCCGGGGTTATGATTCACCCCTCCACTTT	CASSFRGYDSPLHF
NA	TRBJ1-1	TRBV18	NA	TGTGCCAGCTCACCACTCTCCAGGGCGAACACTGAAGCTTTCTTT	CASSPLSRANTEAFF
NA	TRBJ2-1	TRBV7-2	NA	TGTGCCAGCAGCCCGGCCTACAATGAGCAGTTCTTC	CASSPAYNEQFF
NA	TRBJ1-4	TRBV11-2	once	TGTGCCAGCAGCTTACGCCCCCAAAAACTGTTTTTT	CASSLRPQKLFF
NA	TRBJ1-2	TRBV24-1	NA	TGTGCCACCAGTGATTCGGTTGCCATAGGACAGAACTATGGCTACACCTTC	CATSDSVAIGQNYGYTF
TRBD2	TRBJ2-7	TRBV7-9	once	TGTGCCAGCAGCCCTAGGGTAGCGGGGATCTCCTACGAGCAGTACTTC	CASSPRVAGISYEQYF
NA	TRBJ2-2	TRBV6-4	few	TGTGCCAGCCGCGACACCTCCCGGACCGGGGAGCTGTTTTTT	CASRDTSRTGELFF